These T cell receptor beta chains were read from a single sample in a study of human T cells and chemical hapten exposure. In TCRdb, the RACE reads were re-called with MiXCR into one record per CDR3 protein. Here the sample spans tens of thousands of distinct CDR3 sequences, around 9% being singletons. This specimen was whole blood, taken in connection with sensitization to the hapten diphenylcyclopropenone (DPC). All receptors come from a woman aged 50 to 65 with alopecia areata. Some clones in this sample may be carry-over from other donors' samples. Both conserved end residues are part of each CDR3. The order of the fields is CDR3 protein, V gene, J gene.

CDR3aa: CASSQDIGRGYGYTF
v_gene: TRBV14
j_gene: TRBJ1-2

CDR3aa: CSVFSSYGYTF
v_gene: TRBV20-1
j_gene: TRBJ1-2

CDR3aa: CASSLAPGLARYNEQFF
v_gene: TRBV12-3/TRBV12-4
j_gene: TRBJ2-1

CDR3aa: CASSVRQYEQYF
v_gene: TRBV2
j_gene: TRBJ2-7

CDR3aa: CASTFLRQHFF
v_gene: TRBV27
j_gene: TRBJ2-1

CDR3aa: CASRTGLTNYGYTF
v_gene: TRBV6-5
j_gene: TRBJ1-2

CDR3aa: CASARGRADTQYF
v_gene: TRBV9
j_gene: TRBJ2-3

CDR3aa: CASSDPREQGGNQPQHF
v_gene: TRBV6-4
j_gene: TRBJ1-5

CDR3aa: CASSPGGTDTQYF
v_gene: TRBV6-6
j_gene: TRBJ2-3

CDR3aa: CASSLADDEQFF
v_gene: TRBV5-1
j_gene: TRBJ2-1

CDR3aa: CSALTGVGNIQYF
v_gene: TRBV29-1
j_gene: TRBJ2-4

CDR3aa: CASSLFPGGGSYNEQFF
v_gene: TRBV7-2
j_gene: TRBJ2-1

CDR3aa: CSISNRDRGFPDTQYF
v_gene: TRBV29-1
j_gene: TRBJ2-3

CDR3aa: CASSPRDSPRTQYF
v_gene: TRBV7-8
j_gene: TRBJ2-5

CDR3aa: CASSLERASANEKLFF
v_gene: TRBV7-2
j_gene: TRBJ1-4

CDR3aa: CASSLALIASGRAPTGELFF
v_gene: TRBV7-2
j_gene: TRBJ2-2

CDR3aa: CAIREGSGLSTEAFF
v_gene: TRBV10-3
j_gene: TRBJ1-1

CDR3aa: CASSQEFETQYF
v_gene: TRBV14
j_gene: TRBJ2-5

CDR3aa: CSAQDILAKNILYF
v_gene: TRBV29-1
j_gene: TRBJ2-4

CDR3aa: CASSSRDSSNQPQHF
v_gene: TRBV12-3/TRBV12-4
j_gene: TRBJ1-5

CDR3aa: CSAMTRGPDTQYF
v_gene: TRBV20-1
j_gene: TRBJ2-3

CDR3aa: CASSKEYNEQFF
v_gene: TRBV19
j_gene: TRBJ2-1